This entry features one T cell receptor beta chain sequence. What it binds is not known. The TCR beta CDR3 regions underwent amplification using RNA transcripts as the source. An initial round of RT-PCR targeting the TCR CDR3 relied on the HTBI primer set. From the multiplex PCR reads, TCRdb called clonotypes with MiXCR, one entry per CDR3 protein. The table includes hundreds of thousands of distinct CDR3 sequences, roughly 20% detected once. Uncontrolled infection, other autoimmune disease, pregnancy and lactation each barred patients from inclusion. Fresh peripheral blood, 9.5 to 10 ml of it, supplied the PBMCs. The sample originates from a study of T cells in Graves' hyperthyroidism and ophthalmopathy. The CDR3 is 15 amino acids. The germline gives CDR1 SEHNR, CDR2 FQNEAQ (reference sequence). Trimming left V 4 bases short and J 0 bases short, with 10 bases between. Overall study results and limits: Blood also showed most of the thyroid clonotypes that were expanded above 0.001.

J is TRBJ1-3 and V is TRBV7-9; no reliable D call. Sequencing was done on a sample of blood. This receptor was taken from a man aged 25-45 years with Graves' ophthalmopathy. CDR3 sequence: CASSSGLISGNTIYF. Written as DNA, the CDR3 is TGTGCCAGCAGCTCCGGACTGATCTCTGGAAACACCATATATTTT.